These 29 T cell receptor beta chains were all obtained from the same sample, sequenced in a study of CD8+ T cells in alopecia areata. Reverse transcribed after extraction, RNA yielded cDNA as the sequencing template. Assay: immunoSEQ multiplex PCR; the TCRdb copy retains only in-frame clones and omits some. Of 150,000 to 200,000 clones listed, around 49% are singletons. Indicated treatment: oral pan-JAK inhibitor, 5-10 mg twice daily. The material was CD8+ T cells sorted from blood, obtained between weeks 51 and 54, from a patient treated with tofacitinib. Receptor source: a human donor with alopecia areata.

This chain joins TRBV25-1 and TRBJ2-5; TRBD1 matches at 9 bases. The germline gives CDR1 MGHDK, CDR2 SYGVNS. The length of the CDR3 is 16 residues. V trimming: 3 bases; J trimming: 5 bases; junction bases outside the gene matches: 10. The CDR3 coding sequence is TGTGCCAGCAGTGACACCCCACAGGGGGCTTGGGAGACCCAGTACTTC. The encoded protein is CASSDTPQGAWETQYF.

This clone showed up just a few times. V usage is TRBV9 and J usage is TRBJ1-2; the D gene is possibly TRBD1 (6 bases). This CDR3 is 15 amino acids long. The germline CDR1 and CDR2 sequences are SGDLS and YYNGEE. V was cut by 0 bases and J by 4 bases, with 13 bases left in between. CDR3 DNA sequence: TGTGCCAGCAGCGTAGGGGACACTTTCCCCTATGGCTACACCTTC. It codes for CASSVGDTFPYGYTF.

This clone was seen more than once but under ten times. This sequence joins TRBV13 and TRBJ1-1; D gene unclear. The CDR3 length is 13 residues. Germline CDR1 PRHDT, CDR2 FYEKMQ (reference sequence). Between the trimmed V and J ends, which lost 2 bases and 1 base, there was a span of 5 bases. The CDR3 DNA follows: TGTGCCAGCAGCTTAAACGGGAACACTGAAGCTTTCTTT. Its protein product is CASSLNGNTEAFF.

This clone appeared many times. The V gene is TRBV7-8, the J gene TRBJ2-3, with D possibly being TRBD2 (5 bases). With 5 bases removed from V and 8 bases from J, the gap between germline ends came to 17 bases. The CDR3 is 14 amino acids. Germline-derived CDR1 and CDR2 are SGHVS and FQNEAQ. This CDR3 is CASSINRAEGTQYF. DNA for the CDR3: TGTGCCAGCAGCATTAATCGGGCCGAGGGTACGCAGTATTTT. Drawing the rest from reference TRBV7-8 and TRBJ2-3, the complete variable domain is GAGVSQSPRYKVAKRGQDVALRCDPISGHVSLFWYQQALGQGPEFLTYFQNEAQLDKSGLPSDRFFAERPEGSVSTLKIQRTQQEDSAVYLCASSINRAEGTQYFGPGTRLTVL.

The chain is built from TRBV29-1 and TRBJ2-7; D gene ambiguous. Trimming pared 5 bases from V and 1 base from J, leaving 9 bases between. The germline V gene encodes CDR1 SQVTM and CDR2 ANQGSEA. CDR3 length equals 12 residues. The CDR3 DNA follows: TGCAGCGTTTACAGAAATTCCTACGAGCAGTACTTC. Protein: CSVYRNSYEQYF.

The chain couples TRBV5-1 to TRBJ1-2; 11 bases align to TRBD1. V gave up 4 bases and J gave up 3 bases; unmatched junction bases: 8. Germline V gene sequence: CDR1 SGHRS, CDR2 YFSETQ. There are 16 residues in the CDR3. In DNA, the CDR3 is TGCGCCAGCAGCCGAACGGGACAGGGGGATTACTATGGCTACACCTTC. This gives the protein CASSRTGQGDYYGYTF.

This chain links TRBV20-1 with TRBJ2-7; a possible D gene is TRBD1 (5 bases). Germline V gene lookup returns CDR1 DFQATT and CDR2 SNEGSKA (reference sequence). V was pared by 1 base and J by 6 bases, with 7 bases between. This CDR3 spans 11 amino acids. The CDR3 nucleotides read TGCAGTGCTAGAGCAGGGTCCGAGCAGTACTTC. Amino acids: CSARAGSEQYF.

The rearrangement links TRBV4-3 to TRBJ1-6; a possible D gene is TRBD1 (5 bases). The CDR3 is made up of 15 amino acids. V was cut by 1 base and J by 8 bases, with 12 bases left in between. Germline values: CDR1 LGHNA, CDR2 YSLEER. The chain's CDR3 is CASSQGGGTYSPLHF. In DNA form, the CDR3 reads TGCGCCAGCAGCCAAGGTGGGGGGACTTATTCACCCCTCCACTTT.

This clone was counted between two and nine times. The chain has TRBV29-1 and TRBJ2-5; D may be TRBD1 (6 bases). CDR1 is SQVTM, CDR2 ANQGSEA, per germline. V shed 0 bases and J shed 0 bases, with 14 bases lying between them. The CDR3 sequence is 16 residues long. CDR3 amino acids: CSVEDWDNQYQETQYF. Here the CDR3 DNA reads TGCAGCGTTGAAGACTGGGACAACCAGTACCAAGAGACCCAGTACTTC.

J is TRBJ1-1 and V is TRBV5-1; the D is unclear. Trimming shortened V by 6 bases and J by 3 bases, and 21 bases separated the two germline ends. The CDR3 is 16 amino acids. CDR1 is SGHRS and CDR2 is YFSETQ in the germline V gene. CDR3 sequence (DNA): TGCGCCAGCACCCCAAGCGGTTTGTATGTTCACACTGAAGCTTTCTTT. Translated: CASTPSGLYVHTEAFF.

This clone was seen a single time. The CDR3 DNA follows: TGTGCCAGCAGTGCACAGTTGAGGGAGACCCAGTACTTC. Protein: CASSAQLRETQYF. V gene TRBV25-1 combines with J gene TRBJ2-5; D call uncertain. In germline, CDR1 is MGHDK, CDR2 SYGVNS. This CDR3 spans 13 amino acids. The V gene lost 4 bases and the J gene lost 5 bases, with 11 bases spanning the gap.

This clone was recorded once. V and J are TRBV18 and TRBJ2-5, with TRBD1 as a possible D gene (6 bases). V was clipped by 2 bases and J by 3 bases, with 10 bases between them. Germline lookup yields CDR1 KGHSH and CDR2 LQKENI. This CDR3 comprises 14 residues. The CDR3 bases are TGTGCCAGCTCACCAAGGACAGCTAAAGAGACCCAGTACTTC. It is translated as CASSPRTAKETQYF.

J is TRBJ2-7 and V is TRBV27; perhaps TRBD2 as D (5 bases). This CDR3 is built from 17 residues. The ends were cut back, 5 bases at V and 6 bases at J, with 26 bases in the middle. CDR1 and CDR2 (germline): MNHEY, SMNVEV (reference sequence). CDR3 sequence reads: CASSPSMQYRLNFEQYF. CDR3 DNA: TGTGCCAGCAGTCCCTCTATGCAATACAGACTAAATTTCGAGCAGTACTTC.

In this sample, this clone turned up a few times. J is TRBJ1-2 and V is TRBV6-5, with a weak D call TRBD1 (6 bases). V was shortened by 5 bases and J by 3 bases, with 10 bases between the two germline ends. The CDR3 loop spans 13 amino acids. Germline CDR1 is MNHEY and CDR2 is SVGAGI. CDR3 amino acids: CASSDRTDYGYTF. DNA for the CDR3: TGTGCCAGCAGTGACAGGACCGACTATGGCTACACCTTC.

The chain links TRBV19 to TRBJ2-7, with D perhaps TRBD1 (6 bases). This CDR3 contains 14 residues. Trimming pared 5 bases from V and 6 bases from J, leaving 17 bases between. CDR1 is LNHDA and CDR2 is SQIVND in the germline V gene (reference sequence). CDR3 sequence: CASSSLLGQTEQYF. The CDR3 bases are TGTGCCAGTAGTTCTCTACTAGGACAGACCGAGCAGTACTTC.

The genes are TRBV11-3 and TRBJ2-5, with D perhaps TRBD2 (6 bases). The germline V gene encodes CDR1 SGHNT and CDR2 YENEEA. This CDR3 comprises 14 residues. V lost 5 bases and J lost 1, with 11 bases in between. CDR3 sequence: CASSPTSSQETQYF. CDR3 in DNA: TGTGCCAGCAGCCCCACTAGCTCCCAAGAGACCCAGTACTTC.

In its sample, this clone was seen a few times. The chain recombines TRBV6-1 with TRBJ1-2, with TRBD1 as a possible D gene (6 bases). V dropped 5 bases and J dropped 7 bases, with 14 bases sitting between them. The CDR3 has 13 residues. The germline CDR1 and CDR2 sequences are MNHNS and SASEGT. The CDR3 loop reads CASSPTGSLGYTF. The CDR3 DNA sequence: TGTGCCAGCAGTCCGACAGGATCCCTTGGCTACACCTTC.

In DNA form, the CDR3 reads TGTGCCAGCAGCGTAGAGGATGGCACTGAAGCTTTCTTT. Translation gives CASSVEDGTEAFF. The chain joins TRBV9 to TRBJ1-1; D unclear. The germline V and J ends were trimmed by 0 bases and 4 bases, with 7 bases remaining between them. CDR3 length: 13 residues. The germline V gene has CDR1 SGDLS and CDR2 YYNGEE.

This clone appeared once. V usage is TRBV4-3 and J usage is TRBJ2-2, with 8 bases identical to TRBD2. The germline V gene encodes CDR1 LGHNA and CDR2 YSLEER. The CDR3 has 16 residues. The junction had 5 bases not matched to a gene; V was cut back by 0 bases and J by 5 bases. CDR3 bases: TGCGCCAGCAGCCAAGATTTTAGCGGGGAAACCGGGGAGCTGTTTTTT. Encoded protein: CASSQDFSGETGELFF.

CDR3 in amino acids: CASSSPGFNEQFF. The CDR3 coding sequence is TGTGCCAGCAGCTCACCGGGGTTTAATGAGCAGTTCTTC. The V and J genes are TRBV13 and TRBJ2-1, with TRBD2 as a possible D gene (5 bases). Germline CDR1 reads PRHDT; CDR2 reads FYEKMQ (reference sequence). The V end was cut by 4 bases, the J end by 7 bases, with 11 bases between. The CDR3 is 13 residues long.

The CDR3 bases are TGTGCCAGCAGCAAAATAATCGACAATGAGCAGTTCTTC. It translates to CASSKIIDNEQFF. The chain has TRBV7-9 and TRBJ2-1; no definite D call. Germline V lookup: CDR1 SEHNR, CDR2 FQNEAQ (reference sequence). The CDR3 consists of 13 residues. Trimming removed 5 bases at V and 5 bases at J, with 10 bases between.

The genes are TRBV7-2 and TRBJ2-3, with 11 bases that match TRBD2. Per the germline V gene, CDR1 is SGHTA and CDR2 is FQGNSA. The CDR3 runs 15 residues. V was pared by 3 bases and J by 6 bases, with 5 bases of the junction left unmatched. Written as DNA, the CDR3 is TGTGCCAGCAGCTTTATAGCGGGGGGGCGTGATACGCAGTATTTT. Its translation is CASSFIAGGRDTQYF. Based on the CDR3 plus reference TRBV7-2 and TRBJ2-3, the full variable domain is GAGVSQSPSNKVTEKGKDVELRCDPISGHTALYWYRQSLGQGLEFLIYFQGNSAPDKSGLPSDRFSAERTGGSVSTLTIQRTQQEDSAVYLCASSFIAGGRDTQYFGPGTRLTVL.

This chain connects TRBV5-6 to TRBJ2-1, with D perhaps matching TRBD2 (5 bases). Germline-derived CDR1 and CDR2 are SGHDT and YYEEEE. Trimming stripped 0 bases from V and 9 bases from J, with 10 bases between. This CDR3 is 13 amino acids long. The DNA of the CDR3 is TGTGCCAGCAGCTTGGAACTAGATTTTGAGCAGTTCTTC. It translates to CASSLELDFEQFF.

CDR3 sequence: CASRTTGGNQPQHF. Here the CDR3 DNA reads TGTGCCAGCAGAACGACAGGGGGCAATCAGCCCCAGCATTTT. The J gene is TRBJ1-5, the V gene TRBV27, with 8 bases aligning to TRBD1. CDR3 size: 14 residues. Germline CDR1 is MNHEY and CDR2 is SMNVEV (reference sequence). V shed 6 bases, J shed 2 bases, and the junction held 3 bases outside the gene matches.

This clone was recorded a few times. The V and J genes are TRBV7-9 and TRBJ1-2; perhaps TRBD1 as D (5 bases). CDR3 length: 13 residues. CDR1 is SEHNR and CDR2 is FQNEAQ in the germline V gene (reference sequence). Trimming left V 7 bases short and J 3 bases short, with 12 bases between. The CDR3 loop is CASTHGADYGYTF. In nucleotides, the CDR3 is TGTGCCAGCACCCATGGGGCAGACTATGGCTACACCTTC.

This clone came up a few times. This rearrangement joins TRBV5-4 to TRBJ1-1; no clear D gene. V gave up 3 bases and J gave up 3 bases, with 18 bases separating them. This CDR3 is built from 16 residues. Germline V gene lookup returns CDR1 SGHNT and CDR2 YYREEE (reference sequence). CDR3 amino acids: CASSSKMEEAYTEAFF. For the CDR3, the DNA is TGTGCCAGCAGCTCTAAAATGGAGGAGGCTTACACTGAAGCTTTCTTT. The variable domain in full, completed from reference TRBV5-4 and TRBJ1-1, reads ETGVTQSPTHLIKTRGQQVTLRCSSQSGHNTVSWYQQALGQGPQFIFQYYREEENGRGNFPPRFSGLQFPNYSSELNVNALELDDSALYLCASSSKMEEAYTEAFFGQGTRLTVV.

The V and J genes are TRBV25-1 and TRBJ1-2; TRBD1 is a possible D gene (5 bases). CDR3 size: 13 residues. Between the trimmed V and J ends, which lost 2 bases and 8 bases, there was a span of 12 bases. Germline assignment: CDR1 MGHDK and CDR2 SYGVNS. CDR3 DNA sequence: TGTGCCAGCAGTGAAGGGGGATTTGGGGGCTACACCTTC. It codes for CASSEGGFGGYTF.

This clone has only a few counts. V gene TRBV13 combines with J gene TRBJ1-1; 8 positions match TRBD1. This CDR3 contains 13 residues. Germline values: CDR1 PRHDT, CDR2 FYEKMQ (reference sequence). V dropped 5 bases and J dropped 3; count of bases not matched to a gene: 2. Written as DNA, the CDR3 is TGTGCCAGCAGCCCGACAGGGGACACTGAAGCTTTCTTT. Amino acid sequence: CASSPTGDTEAFF. The full variable domain, completed using reference TRBV13 and TRBJ1-1, is AAGVIQSPRHLIKEKRETATLKCYPIPRHDTVYWYQQGPGQDPQFLISFYEKMQSDKGSIPDRFSAQQFSDYHSELNMSSLELGDSALYFCASSPTGDTEAFFGQGTRLTVV.

There are a few counts of this clone. The chain uses TRBV4-2 and TRBJ2-4; a weak D match, TRBD1 (6 bases). The CDR3 length is 16 residues. Trimming left V 4 bases short and J 3 bases short, with 16 bases between. The germline V gene encodes CDR1 LGHNA and CDR2 YNFKEQ. CDR3 DNA: TGTGCCAGCAGCCCTAAAGAGGGGGATAGCAAAAACATTCAGTACTTC. This sequence encodes CASSPKEGDSKNIQYF.